The next 5 T cell receptor beta chains were all read from a single sample in a study of shared clonotypes between healthy human individuals. The table came from immunoSEQ multiplex PCR; TCRdb's copy has only in-frame clones and leaves some out. The sample carries 2 million or so clones, just under 95% recorded once. Naivety among CD8 cells was defined by CD45RO negativity and positive CCR7 selection, thereby excluding terminally differentiated effector memory CD45RA+ cells. Sample: naive CD8+ T cells sorted from blood. The origin of the receptors is a man in his late teens or twenties in good health.

V gene TRBV7-2 combines with J gene TRBJ2-5; D call uncertain. The ends were cut back, 5 bases at V and 1 base at J, with 11 bases in the middle. Per germline, CDR1 SGHTA and CDR2 FQGNSA. The CDR3 runs to 14 residues. The CDR3 coding sequence is TGTGCCAGCAGCCCTGGGTCTTTCCAAGAGACCCAGTACTTC. This codes for CASSPGSFQETQYF.

This chain links TRBV7-9 with TRBJ2-7; D is ambiguous. The germline gives CDR1 SEHNR, CDR2 FQNEAQ (reference sequence). This CDR3 comprises 15 residues. V shed 7 bases and J shed 2 bases, with 18 bases lying between them. The CDR3 DNA reads TGTGCCAGCACCCGGATAAACGGACCCACCTACGAGCAGTACTTC. This sequence encodes CASTRINGPTYEQYF.

The rearrangement joins TRBV28 to TRBJ2-7; 9 nucleotides agree with TRBD2. The CDR3 is made up of 14 amino acids. The J segment lost 4 bases and the V segment lost 3 bases, leaving 4 bases of the junction unmatched. The germline V gene has CDR1 MDHEN and CDR2 SYDVKM. CDR3 sequence (DNA): TGTGCCAGCAGTTTTGTAGCGGGGGCATACGAGCAGTACTTC. Its protein product is CASSFVAGAYEQYF.

This chain joins TRBV4-1 and TRBJ2-5; no firm D call. CDR3 length equals 14 residues. V gave up 0 bases and J gave up 7 bases, with 12 bases separating them. The germline CDR1 and CDR2 sequences are MGHRA and YSYEKL. The CDR3 sequence is CASSQDSNIGTQYF. DNA of the CDR3: TGCGCCAGCAGCCAAGATTCGAACATTGGGACCCAGTACTTC.

This clone was detected only once. The chain is built from TRBV10-2 and TRBJ2-1; 11 positions match TRBD2. V lost 0 bases and J lost 4; bases outside the gene matches: 8. Germline CDR1 and CDR2: WSHSY and SAAADI. The CDR3 has 18 amino acids. This CDR3 is CASSESTIAGGPYNEQFF. The CDR3 region has the DNA TGCGCCAGCAGTGAGTCGACGATAGCGGGAGGGCCTTACAATGAGCAGTTCTTC.